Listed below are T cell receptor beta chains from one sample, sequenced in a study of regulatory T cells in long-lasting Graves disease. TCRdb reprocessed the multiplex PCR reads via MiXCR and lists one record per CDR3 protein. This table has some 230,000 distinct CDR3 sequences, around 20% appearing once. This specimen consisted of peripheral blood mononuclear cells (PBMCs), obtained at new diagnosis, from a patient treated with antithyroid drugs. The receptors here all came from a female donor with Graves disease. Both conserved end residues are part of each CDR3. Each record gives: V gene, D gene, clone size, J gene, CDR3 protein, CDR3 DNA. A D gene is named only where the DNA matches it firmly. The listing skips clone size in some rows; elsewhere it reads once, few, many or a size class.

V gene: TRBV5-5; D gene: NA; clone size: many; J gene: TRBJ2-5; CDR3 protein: CASSLAILPGGAQYF; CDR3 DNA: TGTGCCAGCAGCTTGGCAATACTCCCAGGAGGGGCCCAGTACTTC
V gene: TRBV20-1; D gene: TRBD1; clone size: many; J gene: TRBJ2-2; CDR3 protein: CSAGGQRYTGELFF; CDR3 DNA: TGCAGTGCTGGGGGACAGAGGTACACCGGGGAGCTGTTTTTT
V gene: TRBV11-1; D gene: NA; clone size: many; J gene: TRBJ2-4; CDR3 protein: CASSSDGNIQYF; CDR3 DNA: TGTGCCAGCAGCTCGGACGGAAACATTCAGTACTTC
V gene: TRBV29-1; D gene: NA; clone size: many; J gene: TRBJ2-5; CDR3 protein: CSVGEETQYF; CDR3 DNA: TGCAGCGTGGGGGAAGAGACCCAGTACTTC
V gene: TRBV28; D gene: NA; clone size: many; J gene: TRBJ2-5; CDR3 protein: CASSSGSAAGETQYF; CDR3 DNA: TGTGCCAGCAGTTCTGGTAGCGCCGCCGGGGAGACCCAGTACTTC
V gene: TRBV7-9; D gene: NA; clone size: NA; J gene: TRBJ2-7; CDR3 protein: CASSPTEYEQYF; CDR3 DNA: TGTGCCAGCAGCCCCACCGAATACGAGCAGTACTTC
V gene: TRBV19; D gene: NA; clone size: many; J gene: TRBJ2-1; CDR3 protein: CASSISGPGTTENEQFF; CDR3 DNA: TGTGCCAGTAGTATCTCAGGTCCGGGCACCACAGAAAATGAGCAGTTCTTC
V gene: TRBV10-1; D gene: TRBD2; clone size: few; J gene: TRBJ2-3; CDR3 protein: CASSKREWTDTQYF; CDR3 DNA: TGCGCCAGCAGCAAGCGGGAGTGGACAGATACGCAGTATTTT
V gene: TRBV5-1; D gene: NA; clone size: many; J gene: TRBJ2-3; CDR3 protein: CASSLASITDTQYF; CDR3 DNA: TGCGCCAGCAGCTTGGCCTCCATCACAGATACGCAGTATTTT
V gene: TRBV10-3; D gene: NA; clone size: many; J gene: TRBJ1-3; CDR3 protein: CAISQDGSGNTIYF; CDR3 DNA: TGTGCCATCAGCCAGGACGGCTCTGGAAACACCATATATTTT
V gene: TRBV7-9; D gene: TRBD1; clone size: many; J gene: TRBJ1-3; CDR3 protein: CASSSPTGEGNTIYF; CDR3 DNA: TGTGCCAGCAGCTCCCCGACAGGGGAAGGGAACACCATATATTTT
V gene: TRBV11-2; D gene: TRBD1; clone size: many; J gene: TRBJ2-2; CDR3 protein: CASSPRTGGNTGELFF; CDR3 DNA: TGTGCCAGCAGCCCCCGGACAGGGGGCAACACCGGGGAGCTGTTTTTT
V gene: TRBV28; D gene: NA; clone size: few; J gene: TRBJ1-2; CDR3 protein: CASREDAGGLHGYTF; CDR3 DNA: TGTGCCAGTCGCGAAGATGCTGGGGGTCTCCATGGCTACACCTTC
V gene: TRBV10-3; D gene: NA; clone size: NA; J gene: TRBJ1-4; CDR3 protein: CAISESGSEKLFF; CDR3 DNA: TGTGCCATCAGTGAATCTGGGTCGGAAAAACTGTTTTTT
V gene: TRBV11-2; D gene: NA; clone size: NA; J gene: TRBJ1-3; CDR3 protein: CASSLVTTGGRSGNTIYF; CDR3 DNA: TGTGCCAGCAGCTTAGTGACGACAGGAGGACGCTCTGGAAACACCATATATTTT
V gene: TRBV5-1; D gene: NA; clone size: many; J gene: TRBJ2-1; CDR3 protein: CASSLTQGMNEQFF; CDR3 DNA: TGCGCCAGCAGCTTGACCCAGGGGATGAATGAGCAGTTCTTC
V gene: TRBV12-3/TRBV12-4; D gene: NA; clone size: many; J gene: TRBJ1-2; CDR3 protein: CASSLDSVYGYTF; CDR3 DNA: TGTGCCAGCAGTTTAGACAGTGTCTATGGCTACACCTTC
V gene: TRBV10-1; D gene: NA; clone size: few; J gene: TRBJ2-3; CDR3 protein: CASSDGVTGKSTDTQYF; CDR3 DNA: TGCGCCAGCAGTGACGGAGTGACAGGAAAGAGCACAGATACGCAGTATTTT
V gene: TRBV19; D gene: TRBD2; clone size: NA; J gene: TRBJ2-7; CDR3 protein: CASTETGGADSYEQYF; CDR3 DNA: TGTGCCAGTACCGAGACGGGAGGGGCTGACTCCTACGAGCAGTACTTC
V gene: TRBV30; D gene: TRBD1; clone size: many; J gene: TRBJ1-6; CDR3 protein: CAWSRDSGRGSPLHF; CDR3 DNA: TGTGCCTGGAGTCGGGACAGCGGAAGAGGTTCACCCCTCCACTTT
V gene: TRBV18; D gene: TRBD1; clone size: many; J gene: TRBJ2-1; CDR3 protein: CASSPPGQGTLNEQFF; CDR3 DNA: TGTGCCAGCTCACCACCGGGACAGGGAACGCTCAATGAGCAGTTCTTC
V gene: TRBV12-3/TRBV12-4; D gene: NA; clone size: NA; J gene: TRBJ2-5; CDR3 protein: CASSLGGRGDNSETQYF; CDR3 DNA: TGTGCCAGCAGTTTAGGGGGACGGGGGGACAATAGTGAGACCCAGTACTTC
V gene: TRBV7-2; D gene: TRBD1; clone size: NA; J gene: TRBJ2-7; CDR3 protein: CASSFSRTGAYEQYF; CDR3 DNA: TGTGCCAGCAGCTTTAGTCGGACAGGGGCCTACGAGCAGTACTTC
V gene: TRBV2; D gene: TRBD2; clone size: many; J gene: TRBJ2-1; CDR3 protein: CASRFLLAGEVNEQFF; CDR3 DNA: TGTGCCAGCAGATTCCTTCTAGCGGGAGAAGTCAATGAGCAGTTCTTC
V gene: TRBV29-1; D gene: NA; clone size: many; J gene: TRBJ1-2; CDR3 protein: CSVAPRGRVNYGYTF; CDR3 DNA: TGCAGCGTTGCCCCCCGGGGGAGGGTTAACTATGGCTACACCTTC
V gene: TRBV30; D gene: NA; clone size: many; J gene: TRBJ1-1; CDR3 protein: CAWSHKGLMDAEAFF; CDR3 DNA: TGTGCCTGGAGCCATAAAGGGTTGATGGACGCTGAAGCTTTCTTT
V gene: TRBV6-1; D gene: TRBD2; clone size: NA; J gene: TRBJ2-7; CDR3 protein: CASSPASRTSGRAGYEQYF; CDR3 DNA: TGTGCCAGCTCACCCGCTTCCCGTACTAGCGGGAGGGCCGGGTACGAGCAGTACTTC
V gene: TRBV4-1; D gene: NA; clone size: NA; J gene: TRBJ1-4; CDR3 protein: CASSPTEQGGTNEKLFF; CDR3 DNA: TGCGCCAGCAGCCCCACTGAACAGGGCGGAACTAATGAAAAACTGTTTTTT
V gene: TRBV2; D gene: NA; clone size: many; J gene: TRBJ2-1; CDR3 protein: CAGKDPIYNEQFF; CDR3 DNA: TGTGCCGGCAAAGACCCTATTTACAATGAGCAGTTCTTC
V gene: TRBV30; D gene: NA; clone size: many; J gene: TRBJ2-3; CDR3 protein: CAWSRQGLDTQYF; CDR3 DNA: TGTGCCTGGAGCAGACAGGGACTAGATACGCAGTATTTT
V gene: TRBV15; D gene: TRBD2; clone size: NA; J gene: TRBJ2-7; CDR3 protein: CATSRDGTSGRPYEQYF; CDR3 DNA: TGTGCCACCAGCAGAGATGGGACTAGCGGGAGACCCTACGAGCAGTACTTC
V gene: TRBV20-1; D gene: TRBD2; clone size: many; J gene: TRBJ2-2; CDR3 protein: CSARREVNTGELFF; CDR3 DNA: TGCAGTGCTAGGCGGGAGGTGAACACCGGGGAGCTGTTTTTT
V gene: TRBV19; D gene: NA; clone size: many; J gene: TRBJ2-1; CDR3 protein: CASSIDSGSSYNEQFF; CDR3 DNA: TGTGCCAGTAGTATAGACTCCGGGAGCTCCTACAATGAGCAGTTCTTC
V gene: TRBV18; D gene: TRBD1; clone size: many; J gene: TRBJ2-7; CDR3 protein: CASSSGTVDEQYF; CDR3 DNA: TGTGCCAGCTCATCAGGGACAGTAGACGAGCAGTACTTC
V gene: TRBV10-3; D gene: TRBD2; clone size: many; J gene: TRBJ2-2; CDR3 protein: CAISAESGGGGRANTGELFF; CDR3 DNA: TGTGCCATCAGTGCAGAGAGCGGAGGTGGCGGGAGGGCGAACACCGGGGAGCTGTTTTTT
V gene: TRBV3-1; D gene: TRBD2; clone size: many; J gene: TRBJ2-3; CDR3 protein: CASSRFGTSGSGMGTDTQYF; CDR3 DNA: TGTGCCAGCAGCCGGTTCGGGACTAGCGGGAGCGGGATGGGCACAGATACGCAGTATTTT
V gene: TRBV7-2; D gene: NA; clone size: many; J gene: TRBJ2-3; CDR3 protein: CASSPRGSTDTQYF; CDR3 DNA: TGTGCCAGCAGCCCTCGGGGGAGCACAGATACGCAGTATTTT
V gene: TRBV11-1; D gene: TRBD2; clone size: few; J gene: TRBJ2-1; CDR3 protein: CATQSSGTGNEQFF; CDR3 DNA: TGTGCCACCCAGTCCAGCGGGACGGGCAATGAGCAGTTCTTC
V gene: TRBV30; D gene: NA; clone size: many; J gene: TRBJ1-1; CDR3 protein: CAWSIPGVNTEAFF; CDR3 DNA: TGTGCCTGGAGTATTCCCGGGGTGAACACTGAAGCTTTCTTT
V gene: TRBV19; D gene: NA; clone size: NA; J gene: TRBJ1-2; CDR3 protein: CASSMTTASPYGYTF; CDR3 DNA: TGTGCCAGTAGTATGACGACAGCCAGTCCTTATGGCTACACCTTC
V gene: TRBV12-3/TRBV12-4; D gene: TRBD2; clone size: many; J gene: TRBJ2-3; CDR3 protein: CASSPLAATDTQYF; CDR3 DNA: TGTGCCAGCAGCCCTCTAGCGGCCACAGATACGCAGTATTTT
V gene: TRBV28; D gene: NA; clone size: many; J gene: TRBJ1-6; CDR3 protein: CASMGGFNSPLHF; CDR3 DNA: TGTGCCAGCATGGGCGGATTTAATTCACCCCTCCACTTT
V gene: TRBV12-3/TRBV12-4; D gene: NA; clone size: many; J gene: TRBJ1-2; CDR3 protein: CASSLAEPTGTILTGYGYTF; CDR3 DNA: TGTGCCAGCAGTTTAGCTGAACCTACCGGGACAATATTGACCGGCTATGGCTACACCTTC
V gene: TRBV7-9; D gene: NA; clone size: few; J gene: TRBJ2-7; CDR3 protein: CASSSTGPIREQYF; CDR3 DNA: TGTGCCAGCAGCTCGACAGGCCCCATCCGCGAGCAGTACTTC
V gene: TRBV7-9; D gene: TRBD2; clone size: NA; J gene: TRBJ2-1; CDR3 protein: CASSAPSGRGNEQFF; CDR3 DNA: TGTGCCAGCAGCGCCCCTAGCGGGAGGGGGAATGAGCAGTTCTTC
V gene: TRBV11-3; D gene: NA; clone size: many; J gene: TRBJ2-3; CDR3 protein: CASSPRTSTDTQYF; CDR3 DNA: TGTGCCAGCAGCCCTCGGACTAGCACAGATACGCAGTATTTT